The clone carrying this T cell receptor (beta chain) was picked up one time. As yet, its antigen is unknown. The germline gives CDR1 MDHEN, CDR2 SYDVKM. Germline trimming cut 7 bases from V and 1 base from J; bases unmatched to any gene: 9. This CDR3 has 15 amino acids. These data originate in a study of T cell responses to AZD1222 COVID-19 vaccine. Study results and limitations: Once two AZD1222 doses were given, Spike-specific TCR breadth and depth went up. Repertoires were collected only later (after the peak T cell response had occurred). Among spike-specific TCRs, nearly half reportedly target unmutated variant regions. The sample set comprised mostly white British donors with more females, and clonal diversity was possibly underestimated.

Only in-frame clones appear in the TCRdb table, and some are missing; sequencing was by immunoSEQ multiplex PCR. The sample consists of more than 140,000 clones, about 93% of them appearing once. This receptor was obtained from an adult in good health. This specimen was peripheral blood, taken on day 0 of AZD1222 vaccination. The V gene is TRBV28, the J gene TRBJ2-5, with 7 bases fitting TRBD1. The CDR3 here is CASTSQGEGQETQYF. DNA of the CDR3: TGTGCCAGCACCAGCCAGGGGGAAGGCCAAGAGACCCAGTACTTC.